The 20 T cell receptor beta chains given below trace back to one sample, sequenced in a study of T cell responses to AZD1222 COVID-19 vaccine. Method: immunoSEQ multiplex PCR; TCRdb's copy keeps in-frame clones and lacks some. Of some 62,000 clones in the sample, roughly 80% were seen once. Here the sequenced sample was peripheral blood, taken on day 0 of AZD1222 vaccination. The source of these receptors is an adult in good health.

V is TRBV14 and J is TRBJ1-1, with D perhaps matching TRBD1 (5 bases). Looked up from germline, CDR1 is SGHDN and CDR2 is FVKESK. Deletions cut 1 base from V and 4 bases from J, with 7 bases between. This CDR3 contains 13 residues. CDR3 nucleotide sequence: TGTGCCAGCAGCCAAGGGCAGGGCACTGAAGCTTTCTTT. This translates into CASSQGQGTEAFF.

V usage is TRBV9 and J usage is TRBJ1-2; TRBD1 matches at 9 bases. The V gene's germline CDR1 is SGDLS and CDR2 YYNGEE. The CDR3 has 17 residues. V was pared by 4 bases and J by 0 bases, with 10 bases of the junction left unmatched. The CDR3: CASSFRTGVGANYGYTF. CDR3 in DNA: TGTGCCAGCAGCTTTCGGACAGGGGTGGGAGCTAACTATGGCTACACCTTC. Variable domain in full (rest from reference TRBV9 and TRBJ1-2): DSGVTQTPKHLITATGQRVTLRCSPRSGDLSVYWYQQSLDQGLQFLIQYYNGEERAKGNILERFSAQQFPDLHSELNLSSLELGDSALYFCASSFRTGVGANYGYTFGSGTRLTVV.

The V gene is TRBV7-2, the J gene TRBJ1-2, with 7 bases lining up with TRBD1. With V trimmed by 5 bases and J by 5 bases, 8 bases remained unmatched. Germline CDR1 is SGHTA and CDR2 is FQGNSA. The CDR3 has 14 residues. The CDR3 region has the DNA TGTGCCAGCAGCACCCGGGACAGCGTTTATGGCTACACCTTC. Encoded protein: CASSTRDSVYGYTF. The entire variable domain, with the rest obtained from reference TRBV7-2 and TRBJ1-2, is as follows: GAGVSQSPSNKVTEKGKDVELRCDPISGHTALYWYRQSLGQGLEFLIYFQGNSAPDKSGLPSDRFSAERTGGSVSTLTIQRTQQEDSAVYLCASSTRDSVYGYTFGSGTRLTVV.

The CDR3 loop reads CASWGGSNTEAFF. The CDR3 DNA follows: TGTGCCAGCTGGGGCGGGTCCAACACTGAAGCTTTCTTT. The chain is built from TRBV6-5 and TRBJ1-1, with TRBD1 as a possible D gene (5 bases). Germline CDR1 is MNHEY and CDR2 is SVGAGI. The CDR3 runs 13 residues. V shed 8 bases and J shed 2 bases, with 12 bases lying between them.

The table lists this clone with a count of one. The V gene is TRBV4-3, the J gene TRBJ2-5; 7 nucleotides align to TRBD1. The V gene end was trimmed by 4 bases and the J gene end by 3 bases; junction bases not matched to a gene: 2. The CDR3 consists of 13 residues. Germline V gene sequence: CDR1 LGHNA, CDR2 YSLEER. CDR3 sequence reads: CASSRGTEETQYF. CDR3 nucleotide sequence: TGCGCCAGCAGCCGGGGGACAGAAGAGACCCAGTACTTC.

This clone was observed a handful of times. V usage is TRBV6-5 and J usage is TRBJ2-5; D might be TRBD2 (6 bases). CDR3 length equals 11 residues. The germline gives CDR1 MNHEY, CDR2 SVGAGI. V lost 6 bases to trimming and J lost 4 bases, with 6 bases between them. Here the CDR3 reads CASREGETQYF. The CDR3 nucleotides are TGTGCCAGCAGGGAGGGAGAGACCCAGTACTTC.

The rearrangement uses TRBV6-2 or TRBV6-3 and TRBJ2-5, with D tentatively TRBD1 or TRBD2 (5 bases each). This CDR3 has 12 residues. CDR1 is MNHEY, CDR2 SVGEGT, per germline. V lost 1 base, J lost 5 bases, and 5 bases lay in between. The CDR3 DNA reads TGTGCCAGCAGTTACTGGGGGGAGACCCAGTACTTC. Translated: CASSYWGETQYF.

The genes are TRBV3-1 (or the pseudogene TRBV3-2) and TRBJ2-1, with 7 nucleotides matching TRBD2. Per germline, CDR1 LGHDT and CDR2 YNNKEL (reference sequence). This CDR3 is built from 13 residues. Trimming removed 0 bases from V and 10 bases from J; junction bases left unmatched: 3. The CDR3 loop is CASSQEGGNEQFF. The CDR3 nucleotides are TGTGCCAGCAGCCAAGAGGGGGGGAACGAGCAGTTCTTC.

This CDR3 is CASSQDGLGTQYF. The CDR3 nucleotides are TGCGCCAGCAGCCAAGATGGATTGGGGACCCAGTACTTC. The chain uses TRBV4-1 and TRBJ2-5, with D unclear. V lost 0 bases and J 7 bases, leaving 9 bases between the germline ends. The CDR3 covers 13 residues. Germline CDR1 is MGHRA and CDR2 is YSYEKL.

J is TRBJ1-1 and V is TRBV3-1 (or the pseudogene TRBV3-2); a weak D match, TRBD1 (6 bases). This CDR3 is built from 15 residues. Germline V gene lookup returns CDR1 LGHDT and CDR2 YNNKEL (reference sequence). Trimming cost V 8 bases and J 1 base, with 17 bases left between them. The CDR3 spells CASSRRGKQNTEAFF. Here the CDR3 DNA reads TGTGCCAGCTCACGGAGGGGGAAACAGAACACTGAAGCTTTCTTT.

This clone was found a few times. The chain combines TRBV11-3 with TRBJ2-1, with 8 bases fitting TRBD2. There are 18 residues in the CDR3. Losses at the gene ends were 1 base for V and 0 bases for J; bases not matched to a gene: 8. From germline, CDR1 is SGHNT and CDR2 YENEEA. CDR3 residues: CASSLAGLGTSSYNEQFF. CDR3 DNA sequence: TGTGCCAGCAGCTTAGCAGGGTTGGGGACTAGCTCCTACAATGAGCAGTTCTTC.

This chain uses TRBV7-8 with TRBJ1-1; no clear D. V lost 2 bases and J lost 8, with 18 bases in between. The CDR3 loop spans 15 amino acids. Looked up from germline, CDR1 is SGHVS and CDR2 is FQNEAQ. DNA of the CDR3: TGTGCCAGCAGCTTATCTACGACTGGGTACTCGGAAGCTTTCTTT. This translates into CASSLSTTGYSEAFF. Based on the CDR3 plus reference TRBV7-8 and TRBJ1-1, the full variable domain is GAGVSQSPRYKVAKRGQDVALRCDPISGHVSLFWYQQALGQGPEFLTYFQNEAQLDKSGLPSDRFFAERPEGSVSTLKIQRTQQEDSAVYLCASSLSTTGYSEAFFGQGTRLTVV.

The chain links TRBV14 to TRBJ1-2; D possibly corresponds to TRBD1 (5 bases). V was trimmed by 5 bases and J by 2 bases, leaving 15 bases between them. The CDR3 consists of 15 residues. Per germline, CDR1 SGHDN and CDR2 FVKESK. The CDR3 loop reads CASSSGTGGNYGYTF. In nucleotides, the CDR3 is TGTGCCAGCAGCTCCGGGACGGGAGGGAACTATGGCTACACCTTC.

This chain joins TRBV4-3 and TRBJ2-5, with TRBD2 matching over 8 bases. Germline lookup yields CDR1 LGHNA and CDR2 YSLEER. The CDR3 consists of 15 residues. V dropped 0 bases and J dropped 2; count of bases not matched to a gene: 2. The CDR3 DNA sequence: TGCGCCAGCAGCCAAGATCGGGGGGGGCAAGAGACCCAGTACTTC. Amino acid sequence: CASSQDRGGQETQYF.

This chain uses TRBV7-9 with TRBJ2-1, with TRBD2 identical over 11 bases. The germline V gene encodes CDR1 SEHNR and CDR2 FQNEAQ (reference sequence). Germline trimming cut 2 bases from V and 8 bases from J; bases unmatched to any gene: 5. The CDR3 totals 15 residues. The CDR3 loop reads CASSLRLAGIHEQFF. The CDR3 nucleotides read TGTGCCAGCAGCTTAAGACTAGCGGGGATTCATGAGCAGTTCTTC.

This clone was recorded a few times. The chain links TRBV27 to TRBJ2-7, with 7 positions matching TRBD1. This CDR3 has 12 amino acids. Trimming at V came to 10 bases and at J to 1 base, leaving 4 bases not matched to a gene. Germline CDR1 MNHEY, CDR2 SMNVEV (reference sequence). This chain's CDR3 is CATQTGSYEQYF. The DNA of the CDR3 is TGTGCCACACAGACAGGGTCCTACGAGCAGTACTTC.

J is TRBJ1-5 and V is TRBV7-3; possibly TRBD1 for D (6 bases). Germline CDR1 is SGHTA and CDR2 is FQGTGA. This CDR3 region has 15 residues. Trimming removed 5 bases at V and 4 bases at J, with 15 bases between. The CDR3 sequence is CASSPNGGANQPQHF. The CDR3 nucleotides are TGTGCCAGCAGCCCCAACGGGGGGGCAAATCAGCCCCAGCATTTT.

Turning to this clone: Other DNA variants within this sample encode the same CDR3. The chain links TRBV7-9 to TRBJ1-1, with D possibly matching TRBD1 (5 bases). Trimming cost V 7 bases and J 8 bases, with 23 bases left between them. In germline, CDR1 is SEHNR, CDR2 FQNEAQ (reference sequence). This CDR3 has 15 residues. The CDR3 DNA follows: TGTGCCAGCACCCTGGCTGGCGGCGTGGGGGTCGAAGCTTTCTTT. It is translated as CASTLAGGVGVEAFF.

The CDR3 reads CASSPEIAGGSDTQYF. CDR3 bases: TGTGCCAGCAGTCCCGAAATAGCGGGGGGTTCAGATACGCAGTATTTT. The rearrangement links TRBV6-2 or TRBV6-3 to TRBJ2-3; 10 bases are shared with TRBD2. Germline V gives CDR1 MNHEY, CDR2 SVGEGT. The V gene end was trimmed by 5 bases and the J gene end by 4 bases; junction bases not matched to a gene: 9. This CDR3 has 16 residues.

The chain is built from TRBV7-8 and TRBJ2-2; D is unresolved. Per germline, CDR1 SGHVS and CDR2 FQNEAQ. The CDR3 loop spans 15 amino acids. Trimming stripped 0 bases from V and 4 bases from J, with 9 bases between. CDR3 sequence reads: CASSLAQIGTGELFF. The DNA of the CDR3 is TGTGCCAGCAGCTTAGCACAGATAGGCACCGGGGAGCTGTTTTTT. The complete variable domain, with remaining parts taken from reference TRBV7-8 and TRBJ2-2, reads GAGVSQSPRYKVAKRGQDVALRCDPISGHVSLFWYQQALGQGPEFLTYFQNEAQLDKSGLPSDRFFAERPEGSVSTLKIQRTQQEDSAVYLCASSLAQIGTGELFFGEGSRLTVL.